This T cell receptor beta chain was obtained from a study of CXCR3-negative and CXCR3-positive naive CD8 T cells. Overall study context: Per-library TRB read counts averaged about 1.5 +/- 0.3 million, adding up to 130 million to 150 million in total.

5' RACE with UMI labels generated the TRB cDNA libraries. TCRdb reanalyzed the 5' RACE reads, giving one entry per CDR3 protein sequence and no DNA. The listing contains 35,000 to 50,000 distinct CDR3 sequences. CDR1 is SGHDN and CDR2 is FVKESK in the germline V gene. The CDR3 sequence is 17 residues long. Study findings and constraints: For memory CD8+ cells diversity was much lower, but both naive subsets had comparably high diversity.

On this clonotype itself: Antigen unknown.

The chain uses TRBV14 and TRBJ2-2; with no DNA, the TCRdb D assignment of TRBD1 cannot be verified. What was sequenced was memory CD8+ T cells from blood. The sequence was collected from a human donor in good health. Some clones in this sample may be carry-over from other donors' samples. CDR3 sequence reads: CASSQDPGDVGTGELFF.